Below, 20 T cell receptor beta chains from the same sample are listed, as sequenced in a study of blood T cell repertoires in COVID-19. Generated by immunoSEQ multiplex PCR, the TCRdb table keeps only in-frame clones and is missing some. The data hold some 180,000 clones, with approximately 83% observed a single time. Specimen: peripheral blood. The source of these receptors is a woman older than 75 with acute or convalescent COVID-19.

The rearrangement joins TRBV7-8 to TRBJ1-1; D may be TRBD1 (6 bases). Germline lookup yields CDR1 SGHVS and CDR2 FQNEAQ. The V and J ends lost 6 bases and 5 bases respectively, with 13 bases between them. The CDR3 consists of 13 residues. The chain's CDR3 is CASSNREGTEAFF. The CDR3 DNA is TGTGCCAGCAGTAACAGGGAAGGGACTGAAGCTTTCTTT.

This sequence joins TRBV5-1 and TRBJ2-5; TRBD2 aligns across 10 bases. From germline, CDR1 is SGHRS and CDR2 YFSETQ. The V segment lost 0 bases and the J segment 5 bases; nucleotides outside the gene matches: 4. There are 15 residues in the CDR3. The CDR3 is CASSLGLAGAETQYF. The CDR3 DNA sequence: TGCGCCAGCAGCTTGGGTCTAGCGGGGGCGGAGACCCAGTACTTC.

The rearrangement joins TRBV4-2 to TRBJ2-5, with TRBD2 as a possible D gene (6 bases). The CDR3 is made up of 16 amino acids. Trimming cost V 0 bases and J 4 bases, with 15 bases left between them. In germline, CDR1 is LGHNA, CDR2 YNFKEQ. CDR3 residues: CASSQEGGNGGETQYF. CDR3 DNA: TGTGCCAGCAGCCAAGAAGGTGGAAACGGGGGAGAGACCCAGTACTTC.

The V call is TRBV28, the J call TRBJ1-6; TRBD1 agrees at 7 bases. CDR1 MDHEN and CDR2 SYDVKM come from the germline V gene. Trimming removed 5 bases from V and 4 bases from J; junction bases left unmatched: 5. The CDR3 contains 15 residues. The CDR3 spells CASSPSTGYNSPLHF. In nucleotides, the CDR3 is TGTGCCAGCAGTCCCTCGACAGGGTATAATTCACCCCTCCACTTT. The whole variable domain, remainder taken from reference TRBV28 and TRBJ1-6, is DVKVTQSSRYLVKRTGEKVFLECVQDMDHENMFWYRQDPGLGLRLIYFSYDVKMKEKGDIPEGYSVSREKKERFSLILESASTNQTSMYLCASSPSTGYNSPLHFGNGTRLTVT.

The gene calls are TRBV5-1 and TRBJ2-2, with D possibly being TRBD2 (5 bases). This CDR3 comprises 13 residues. V gave up 5 bases and J gave up 6 bases, with 11 bases separating them. The V gene's germline CDR1 is SGHRS and CDR2 YFSETQ. CDR3 amino acids: CASSFEGAGELFF. The CDR3 DNA reads as TGCGCCAGCAGTTTTGAGGGAGCCGGGGAGCTGTTTTTT.

The rearrangement links TRBV19 to TRBJ2-3; D is perhaps TRBD2 (6 bases). Germline V lookup: CDR1 LNHDA, CDR2 SQIVND (reference sequence). V dropped 5 bases and J dropped 1 base, with 7 bases sitting between them. CDR3 size: 13 residues. The CDR3 DNA follows: TGTGCCAGTAGTTGGGGGGGCACAGATACGCAGTATTTT. Its translation: CASSWGGTDTQYF.

The J gene is TRBJ1-1, the V gene TRBV9; D is uncertain. CDR3 size: 13 residues. CDR1 and CDR2 (germline): SGDLS, YYNGEE. The V gene lost 4 bases and the J gene lost 4 bases, with 11 bases spanning the gap. CDR3 in DNA: TGTGCCAGCAGCCCTGGGGAGAGCACTGAAGCTTTCTTT. Translated, it gives CASSPGESTEAFF.

This chain connects TRBV30 to TRBJ1-2; D is undetermined. The V gene's germline CDR1 is GTSNPN and CDR2 SVGIG (reference sequence). Trimming pared 7 bases from V and 2 bases from J, leaving 14 bases between. The CDR3 length is 13 residues. CDR3 in DNA: TGTGCCTCCATATATAGTTCAAACTATGGCTACACCTTC. Amino acid sequence: CASIYSSNYGYTF.

The chain links TRBV6-2 or TRBV6-3 to TRBJ1-3, with 7 positions matching TRBD1. This CDR3 contains 16 residues. Trimming at V came to 3 bases and at J to 0 bases, leaving 5 bases not matched to a gene. Germline assignment: CDR1 MNHEY and CDR2 SVGEGT. CDR3: CASSYAEGASGNTIYF. Written as DNA, the CDR3 is TGTGCCAGCAGTTATGCTGAGGGGGCCTCTGGAAACACCATATATTTT.

The CDR3: CASSPGAFRTGELFF. In nucleotides, the CDR3 is TGTGCCAGCAGCCCTGGGGCCTTTCGGACCGGGGAGCTGTTTTTT. The gene calls are TRBV7-8 and TRBJ2-2; a possible D gene is TRBD1 (5 bases). CDR1 is SGHVS, CDR2 FQNEAQ, per germline. Trimming removed 5 bases at V and 5 bases at J, with 15 bases between. The CDR3 spans 15 residues.

This clone was recorded only once. The chain uses TRBV28 and TRBJ1-2, with D hard to call. V lost 4 bases and J 8 bases, leaving 11 bases between the germline ends. The CDR3 extends over 12 amino acids. Germline assignment: CDR1 MDHEN and CDR2 SYDVKM. CDR3 region: CASSSLREGYTF. CDR3 sequence (DNA): TGTGCCAGCAGTTCCCTAAGAGAAGGCTACACCTTC.

This chain connects TRBV6-5 to TRBJ2-2; 14 nucleotides line up with TRBD2. CDR1 is MNHEY, CDR2 SVGAGI, per germline. V gave up 7 bases and J gave up 5 bases; unmatched junction bases: 3. The CDR3 loop spans 15 amino acids. CDR3 protein: CASTRTSGGTGELFF. The DNA of the CDR3 is TGTGCCAGCACCAGGACTAGCGGGGGGACCGGGGAGCTGTTTTTT.

This sequence joins TRBV7-9 and TRBJ2-1; 8 nucleotides align to TRBD2. CDR3 length equals 17 residues. Germline V gene sequence: CDR1 SEHNR, CDR2 FQNEAQ (reference sequence). Trimming removed 5 bases from V and 8 bases from J; junction bases left unmatched: 17. The chain's CDR3 is CASSQTSGSPNPHEQFF. CDR3 DNA sequence: TGTGCCAGCAGCCAAACTAGCGGCTCCCCAAACCCCCATGAGCAGTTCTTC.

V and J are TRBV5-1 and TRBJ1-4, with a tentative D call TRBD1 (5 bases). CDR1 and CDR2 (germline): SGHRS, YFSETQ. Trimming shortened V by 0 bases and J by 3 bases, and 9 bases separated the two germline ends. The CDR3 length is 15 residues. The CDR3 loop reads CASSLAQGSNEKLFF. The CDR3 DNA sequence: TGCGCCAGCAGCTTGGCGCAGGGATCTAATGAAAAACTGTTTTTT.

The chain recombines TRBV7-2 with TRBJ2-2; 12 positions agree with TRBD2. The germline gives CDR1 SGHTA, CDR2 FQGNSA. This CDR3 is 15 amino acids long. The V gene end was trimmed by 5 bases and the J gene end by 4 bases; junction bases not matched to a gene: 2. CDR3 amino acids: CASSTTSGSTGELFF. Here the CDR3 DNA reads TGTGCCAGCAGCACGACTAGCGGGAGCACCGGGGAGCTGTTTTTT.

This CDR3 reads CASSFRTGDSPLHF. The CDR3 DNA sequence: TGTGCCAGCAGCTTTCGTACGGGGGATTCACCCCTCCACTTT. V usage is TRBV7-6 and J usage is TRBJ1-6, with D perhaps TRBD1 (5 bases). Trimming took off 3 bases at V and 8 bases at J, with 11 bases between the two ends. The CDR3 contains 14 residues. Germline CDR1 is SGHVS and CDR2 is FNYEAQ.

The chain links TRBV10-3 to TRBJ2-5, with 7 bases aligning to TRBD1. The ends lost 3 bases at V and 5 bases at J; junction bases unmatched: 3. Looked up from germline, CDR1 is ENHRY and CDR2 is SYGVKD. The CDR3 sequence is 13 residues long. The CDR3 nucleotides read TGTGCCATCAGTGACGACAGGGCCGAGACCCAGTACTTC. Translating gives CAISDDRAETQYF.

This clone was recorded a few times. The chain couples TRBV11-3 to TRBJ2-2; no definite D call. The germline gives CDR1 SGHNT, CDR2 YENEEA. V dropped 1 base and J dropped 7 bases, with 7 bases sitting between them. This CDR3 contains 13 residues. This CDR3 is CASSLVPSGELFF. The CDR3 DNA reads TGTGCCAGCAGCTTAGTGCCCAGCGGGGAGCTGTTTTTT.

V gene TRBV19 combines with J gene TRBJ2-3; 7 nucleotides agree with TRBD1. Germline V gene sequence: CDR1 LNHDA, CDR2 SQIVND (reference sequence). V gave up 10 bases and J gave up 0 bases; unmatched junction bases: 10. The CDR3 is 15 residues long. The CDR3 DNA follows: TGTGCCACCACAGACACAGGGGCCAGCACAGATACGCAGTATTTT. Translated, it gives CATTDTGASTDTQYF.

The chain combines TRBV27 with TRBJ1-2; D is unresolved. Germline values: CDR1 MNHEY, CDR2 SMNVEV (reference sequence). CDR3 length: 13 residues. V was clipped by 8 bases and J by 4 bases, with 14 bases between them. The chain's CDR3 is CASGRGLIYGYTF. The CDR3, as DNA: TGTGCCAGCGGAAGAGGATTGATCTATGGCTACACCTTC.